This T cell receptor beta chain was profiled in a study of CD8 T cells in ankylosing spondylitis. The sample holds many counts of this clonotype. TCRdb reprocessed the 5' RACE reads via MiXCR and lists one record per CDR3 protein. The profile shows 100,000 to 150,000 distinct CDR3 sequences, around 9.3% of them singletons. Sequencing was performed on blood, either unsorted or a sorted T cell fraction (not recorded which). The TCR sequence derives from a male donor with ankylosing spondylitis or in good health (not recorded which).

The CDR3 bases are TGTGCCAGCAGCATTCCTAGCGGGAGACCGGAGCAGTTCTTC. This gives the protein CASSIPSGRPEQFF. The J gene is TRBJ2-1, the V gene TRBV5-4; TRBD2 matches at 10 bases. The CDR3 sequence is 14 residues long. Germline trimming cut 4 bases from V and 10 bases from J; bases unmatched to any gene: 8. The germline V gene encodes CDR1 SGHNT and CDR2 YYREEE (reference sequence).